This T cell receptor beta chain was captured by sequencing in a study of T cell responses to AZD1222 COVID-19 vaccine. V was shortened by 3 bases and J by 1 base, with 9 bases between the two germline ends. This CDR3 comprises 14 residues. Germline CDR1 is SGHAT and CDR2 is FQNNGV. Generated by immunoSEQ multiplex PCR, the TCRdb table keeps only in-frame clones and is missing some. The sample lists over 95,000 clones; more than 70% were seen once. Recipients boosted at about 4 weeks or about 12 weeks are pooled. The study's findings and limits: Along spike, vaccine-associated CD4 TCRs were found throughout, with dominance at 160-218 and 743-854. Regions left unmutated in variants are reportedly the target of nearly half of spike-specific TCRs.

In its sample, this clone was seen a few times. Its antigen is as yet unknown. V and J are TRBV11-2 and TRBJ1-1; maybe TRBD1 (6 bases). The origin of this receptor is an adult who received the AZD1222 COVID-19 vaccine. The sequencing here drew on peripheral blood, taken 28 days after the second AZD1222 dose. CDR3 DNA sequence: TGTGCCAGCAGCTTCGGGGGCTCGAACACTGAAGCTTTCTTT. Its translation: CASSFGGSNTEAFF. Looking up the rest from reference TRBV11-2 and TRBJ1-1 gives the full variable domain: EAGVAQSPRYKIIEKRQSVAFWCNPISGHATLYWYQQILGQGPKLLIQFQNNGVVDDSQLPKDRFSAERLKGVDSTLKIQPAKLEDSAVYLCASSFGGSNTEAFFGQGTRLTVV.